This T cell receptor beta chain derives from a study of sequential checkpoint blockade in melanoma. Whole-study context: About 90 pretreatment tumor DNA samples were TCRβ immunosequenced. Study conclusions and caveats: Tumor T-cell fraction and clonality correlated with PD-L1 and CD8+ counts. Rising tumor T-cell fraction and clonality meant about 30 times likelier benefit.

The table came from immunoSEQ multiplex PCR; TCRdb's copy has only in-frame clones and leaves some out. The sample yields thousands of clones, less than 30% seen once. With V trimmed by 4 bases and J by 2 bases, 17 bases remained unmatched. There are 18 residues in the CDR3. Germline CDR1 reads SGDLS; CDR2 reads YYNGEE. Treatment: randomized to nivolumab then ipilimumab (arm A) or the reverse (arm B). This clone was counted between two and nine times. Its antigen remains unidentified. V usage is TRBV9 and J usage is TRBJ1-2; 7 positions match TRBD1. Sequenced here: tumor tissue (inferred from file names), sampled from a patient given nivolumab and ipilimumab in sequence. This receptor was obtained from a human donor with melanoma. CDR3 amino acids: CASSLYPLTGQGNYGYTF. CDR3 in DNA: TGTGCCAGCAGCTTATACCCCCTGACAGGGCAGGGGAACTATGGCTACACCTTC. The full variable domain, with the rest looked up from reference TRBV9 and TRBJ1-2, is DSGVTQTPKHLITATGQRVTLRCSPRSGDLSVYWYQQSLDQGLQFLIQYYNGEERAKGNILERFSAQQFPDLHSELNLSSLELGDSALYFCASSLYPLTGQGNYGYTFGSGTRLTVV.